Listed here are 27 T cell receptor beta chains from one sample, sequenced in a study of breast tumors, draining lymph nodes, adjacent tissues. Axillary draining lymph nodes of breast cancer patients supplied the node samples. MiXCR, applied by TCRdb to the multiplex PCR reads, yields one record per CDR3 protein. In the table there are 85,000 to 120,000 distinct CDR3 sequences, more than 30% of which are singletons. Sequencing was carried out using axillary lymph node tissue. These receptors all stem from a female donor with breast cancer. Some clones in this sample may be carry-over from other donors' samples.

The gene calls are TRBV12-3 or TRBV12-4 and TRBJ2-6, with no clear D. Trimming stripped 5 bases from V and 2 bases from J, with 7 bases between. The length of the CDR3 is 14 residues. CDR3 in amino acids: CASSTPPGANVLTF. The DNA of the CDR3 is TGTGCCAGCAGTACACCCCCTGGGGCCAACGTCCTGACTTTC.

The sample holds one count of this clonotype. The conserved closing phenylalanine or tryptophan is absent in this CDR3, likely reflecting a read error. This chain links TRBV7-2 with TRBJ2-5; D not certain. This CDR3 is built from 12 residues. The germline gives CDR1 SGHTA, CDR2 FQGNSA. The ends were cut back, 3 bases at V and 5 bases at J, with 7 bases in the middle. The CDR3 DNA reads TGTGCCAGCAGCTTTACCCACGAGACCCAGTACTCC. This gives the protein CASSFTHETQYS.

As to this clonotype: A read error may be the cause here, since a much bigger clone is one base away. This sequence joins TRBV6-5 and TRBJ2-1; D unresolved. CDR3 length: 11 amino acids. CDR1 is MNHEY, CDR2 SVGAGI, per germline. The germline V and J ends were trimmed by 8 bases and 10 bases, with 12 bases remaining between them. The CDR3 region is CASGSSAEQFF. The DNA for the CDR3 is TGTGCCAGCGGTTCGTCCGCCGAGCAGTTCTTC.

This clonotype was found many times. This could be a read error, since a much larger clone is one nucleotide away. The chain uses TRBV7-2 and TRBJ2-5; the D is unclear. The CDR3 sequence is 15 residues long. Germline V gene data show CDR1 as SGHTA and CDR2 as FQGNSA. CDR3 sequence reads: CASSFTGAAPETQHF. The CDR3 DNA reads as TGTGCCAGCAGCTTCACCGGAGCTGCCCCAGAGACCCAGCACTTC.

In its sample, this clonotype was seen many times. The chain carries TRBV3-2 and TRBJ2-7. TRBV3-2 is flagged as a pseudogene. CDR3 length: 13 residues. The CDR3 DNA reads TGTGCCAGCAGCCACCCCAACCGACACCCTCAGAACTTC. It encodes CASSHPNRHPQNF.

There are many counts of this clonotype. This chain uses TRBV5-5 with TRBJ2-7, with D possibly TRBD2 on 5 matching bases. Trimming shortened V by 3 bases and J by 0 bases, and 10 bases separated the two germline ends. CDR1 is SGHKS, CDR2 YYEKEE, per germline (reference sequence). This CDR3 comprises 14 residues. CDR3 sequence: CASSSPGSSYEQYF. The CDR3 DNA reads TGTGCCAGCAGCTCTCCGGGATCCTCCTACGAGCAGTACTTC.

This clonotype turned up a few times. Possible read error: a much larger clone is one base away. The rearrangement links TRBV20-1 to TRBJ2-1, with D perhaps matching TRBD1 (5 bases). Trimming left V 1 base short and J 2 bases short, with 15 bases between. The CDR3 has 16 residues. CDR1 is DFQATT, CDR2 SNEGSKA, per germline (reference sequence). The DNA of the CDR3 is TGCAGTGCTAGAGTCGACAGCGCCCACACCTACAATGAGCAGTTCTTC. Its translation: CSARVDSAHTYNEQFF.

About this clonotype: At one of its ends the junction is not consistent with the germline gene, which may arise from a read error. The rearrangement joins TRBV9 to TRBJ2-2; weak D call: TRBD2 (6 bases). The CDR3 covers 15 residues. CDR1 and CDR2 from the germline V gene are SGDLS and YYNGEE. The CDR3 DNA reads TGTGCCAGCAGCGTAGTTCACGGGACCACCGGGGGGCTGTTTTTT. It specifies CASSVVHGTTGGLFF.

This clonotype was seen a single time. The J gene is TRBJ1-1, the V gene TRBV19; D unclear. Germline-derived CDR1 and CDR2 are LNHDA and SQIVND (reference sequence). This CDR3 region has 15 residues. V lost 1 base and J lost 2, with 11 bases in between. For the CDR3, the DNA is TGTGCCAGTAGTATAGGGGGAAAACAAAACACTGAAGCTTTCTTT. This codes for CASSIGGKQNTEAFF.

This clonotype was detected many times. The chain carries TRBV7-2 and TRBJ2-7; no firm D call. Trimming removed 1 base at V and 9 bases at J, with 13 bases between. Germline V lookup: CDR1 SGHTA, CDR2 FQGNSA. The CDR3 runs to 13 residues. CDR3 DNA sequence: TGTGCCAGCAGCTTAGATCAGCCGACGGCGCAGTACTTC. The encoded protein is CASSLDQPTAQYF.

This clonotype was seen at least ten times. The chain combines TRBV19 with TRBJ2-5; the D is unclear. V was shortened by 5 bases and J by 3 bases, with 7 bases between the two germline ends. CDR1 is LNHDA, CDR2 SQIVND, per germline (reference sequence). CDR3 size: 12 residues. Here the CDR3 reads CASSVREETQYF. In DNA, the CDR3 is TGTGCCAGTAGTGTCCGGGAAGAGACCCAGTACTTC.

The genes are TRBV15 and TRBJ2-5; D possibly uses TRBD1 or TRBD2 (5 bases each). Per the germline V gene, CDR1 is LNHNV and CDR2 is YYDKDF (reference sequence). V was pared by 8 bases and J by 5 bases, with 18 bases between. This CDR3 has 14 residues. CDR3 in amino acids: CATERGRIGETQYF. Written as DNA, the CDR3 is TGTGCCACCGAGAGGGGTAGAATTGGGGAGACCCAGTACTTC.

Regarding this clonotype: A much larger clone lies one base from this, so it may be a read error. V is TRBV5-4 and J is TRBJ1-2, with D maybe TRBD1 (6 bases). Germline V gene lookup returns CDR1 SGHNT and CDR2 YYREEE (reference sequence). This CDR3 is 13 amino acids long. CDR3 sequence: CASSNGQTYGYAF. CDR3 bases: TGTGCCAGCAGCAACGGACAGACTTATGGCTACGCCTTC. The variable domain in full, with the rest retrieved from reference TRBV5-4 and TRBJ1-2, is ETGVTQSPTHLIKTRGQQVTLRCSSQSGHNTVSWYQQALGQGPQFIFQYYREEENGRGNFPPRFSGLQFPNYSSELNVNALELDDSALYLCASSNGQTYGYAFGSGTRLTVV.

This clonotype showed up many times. As DNA, the CDR3 is TGTGCCAGCAGCTTCCGCTCCGGAAACCCAACCCGAAAACTGTTTTTT. It specifies CASSFRSGNPTRKLFF. V usage is TRBV5-6 and J usage is TRBJ1-4; no definite D call. CDR1 SGHDT and CDR2 YYEEEE come from the germline V gene. The CDR3 extends over 16 amino acids. The ends were cut back, 2 bases at V and 10 bases at J, with 21 bases in the middle.

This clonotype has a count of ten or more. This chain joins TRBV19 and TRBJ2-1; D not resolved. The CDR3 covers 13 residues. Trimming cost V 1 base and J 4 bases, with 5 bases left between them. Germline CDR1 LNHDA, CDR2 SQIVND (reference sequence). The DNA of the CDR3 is TGTGCCAGTAGTATAGTGATATACAATGAGCAGTTCTTC. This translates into CASSIVIYNEQFF.

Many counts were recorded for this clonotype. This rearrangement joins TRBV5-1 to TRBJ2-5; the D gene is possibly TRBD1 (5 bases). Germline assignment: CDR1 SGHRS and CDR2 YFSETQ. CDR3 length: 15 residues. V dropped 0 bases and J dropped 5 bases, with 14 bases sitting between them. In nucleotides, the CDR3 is TGCGCCAGCAGCTTGGGGTTGACAGATTGGGAGACCCAGTACTTC. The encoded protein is CASSLGLTDWETQYF.

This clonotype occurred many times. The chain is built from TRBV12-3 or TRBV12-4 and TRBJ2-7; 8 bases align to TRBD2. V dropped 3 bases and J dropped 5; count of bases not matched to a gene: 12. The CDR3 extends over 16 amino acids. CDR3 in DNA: TGTGCCAGCAGTTTCTCGGGCGGGAGGAGAAGCAACGAGCAGTACTTC. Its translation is CASSFSGGRRSNEQYF.

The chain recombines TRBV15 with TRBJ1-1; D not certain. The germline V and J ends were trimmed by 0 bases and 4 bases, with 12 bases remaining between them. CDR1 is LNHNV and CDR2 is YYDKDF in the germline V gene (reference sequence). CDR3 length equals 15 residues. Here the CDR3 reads CATSRDLGLSTEAFF. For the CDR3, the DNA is TGTGCCACCAGCAGAGATTTAGGGTTGAGCACTGAAGCTTTCTTT.

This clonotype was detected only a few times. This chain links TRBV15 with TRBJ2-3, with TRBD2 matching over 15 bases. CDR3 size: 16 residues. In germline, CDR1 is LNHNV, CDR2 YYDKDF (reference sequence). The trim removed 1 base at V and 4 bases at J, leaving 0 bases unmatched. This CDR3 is CATSRGTSGGADTQYF. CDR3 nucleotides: TGTGCCACCAGCAGAGGGACTAGCGGGGGGGCAGATACGCAGTATTTT.

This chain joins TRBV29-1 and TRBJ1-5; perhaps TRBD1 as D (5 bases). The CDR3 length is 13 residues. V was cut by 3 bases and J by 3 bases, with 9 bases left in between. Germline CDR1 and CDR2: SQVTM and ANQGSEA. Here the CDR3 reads CSVDQGYNQPQHF. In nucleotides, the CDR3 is TGCAGCGTTGACCAGGGATACAATCAGCCCCAGCATTTT.

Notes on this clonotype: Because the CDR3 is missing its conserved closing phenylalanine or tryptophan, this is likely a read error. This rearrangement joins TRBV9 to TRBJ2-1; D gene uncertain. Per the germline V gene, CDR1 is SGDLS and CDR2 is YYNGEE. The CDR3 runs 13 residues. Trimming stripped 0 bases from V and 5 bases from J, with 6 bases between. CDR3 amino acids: CASSVGANNEQFP. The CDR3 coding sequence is TGTGCCAGCAGCGTAGGGGCCAACAATGAGCAGTTCCCC.

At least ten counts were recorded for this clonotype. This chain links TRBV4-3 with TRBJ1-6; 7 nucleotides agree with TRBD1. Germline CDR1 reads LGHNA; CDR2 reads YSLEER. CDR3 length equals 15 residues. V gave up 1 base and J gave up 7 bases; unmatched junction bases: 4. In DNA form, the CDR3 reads TGCGCCAGCAGCCAAGGACAGGGTTTAAATTCACCCCTCCACTTT. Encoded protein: CASSQGQGLNSPLHF.

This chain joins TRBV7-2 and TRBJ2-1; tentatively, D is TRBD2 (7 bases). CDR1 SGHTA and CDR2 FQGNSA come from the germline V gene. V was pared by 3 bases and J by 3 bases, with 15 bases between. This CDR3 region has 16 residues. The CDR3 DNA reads TGTGCCAGCAGCTTTTCGGGGGGCCGAGGCTACAATGAGCAGTTCTTC. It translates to CASSFSGGRGYNEQFF.

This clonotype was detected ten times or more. The DNA of the CDR3 is TGCAGCGTTCAGGCGCGGGGAGGGGGGACCCAGTACTTC. Amino acid sequence: CSVQARGGGTQYF. This chain connects TRBV29-1 to TRBJ2-5; D possibly corresponds to TRBD2 (7 bases). Germline CDR1 SQVTM, CDR2 ANQGSEA. The V gene lost 5 bases and the J gene lost 7 bases, with 17 bases spanning the gap. This CDR3 is built from 13 residues.

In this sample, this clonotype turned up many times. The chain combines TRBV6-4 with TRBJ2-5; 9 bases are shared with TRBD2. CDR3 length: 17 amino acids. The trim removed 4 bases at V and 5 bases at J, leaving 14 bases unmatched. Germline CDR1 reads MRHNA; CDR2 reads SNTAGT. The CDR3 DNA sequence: TGTGCCAGCAGTGTCCGCTCCGGTAGCGGGAGTTCGGAGACCCAGTACTTC. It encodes CASSVRSGSGSSETQYF.

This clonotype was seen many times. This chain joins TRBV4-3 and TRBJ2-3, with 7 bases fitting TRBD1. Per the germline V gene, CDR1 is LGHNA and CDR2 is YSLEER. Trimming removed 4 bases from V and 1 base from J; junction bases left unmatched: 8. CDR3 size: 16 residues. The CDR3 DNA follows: TGCGCCAGCAGCCGAGGCAGGGGGAGTGGCACAGATACGCAGTATTTT. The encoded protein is CASSRGRGSGTDTQYF.

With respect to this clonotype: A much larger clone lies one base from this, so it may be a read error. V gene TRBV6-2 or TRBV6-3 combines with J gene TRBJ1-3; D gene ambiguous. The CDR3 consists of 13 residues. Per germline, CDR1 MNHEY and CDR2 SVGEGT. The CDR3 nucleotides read TGTGCCAGCAGTCACTCCCTGAGGAGCACCATATATTTT. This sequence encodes CASSHSLRSTIYF.